Detailed here is one T cell receptor (beta chain). This sample was taken from a study of cytomegalovirus exposure and HLA in healthy donors. Trimming removed 6 bases from V and 0 bases from J; junction bases left unmatched: 10. CDR3 length equals 17 residues. Germline V gives CDR1 MNHEY, CDR2 SMNVEV (reference sequence). Use of 60 Vbeta and 13 Jbeta primers characterized the PCR. The table came from immunoSEQ multiplex PCR; TCRdb's copy has only in-frame clones and leaves some out. The sample has 95,000 to 150,000 clones; over 60% are singletons. V is TRBV27 and J is TRBJ1-2; 10 nucleotides line up with TRBD1. The specimen was PBMCs. This sequence was found in a woman aged 60-70 years in good health and CMV-seropositive. Here the CDR3 reads CASSETQGTGANYGYTF. DNA for the CDR3: TGTGCCAGCAGCGAAACCCAGGGGACAGGGGCTAACTATGGCTACACCTTC.